This T cell receptor beta chain was identified during a study of T cells in Graves' hyperthyroidism and ophthalmopathy. Germline V lookup: CDR1 SEHNR, CDR2 FQNEAQ (reference sequence). This CDR3 has 13 amino acids. V gave up 4 bases and J gave up 6 bases, with 13 bases separating them. RNA transcripts were the template for amplifying TCR beta CDR3 regions. The HTBI set primed first-round TCR CDR3 RT-PCR. TCRdb re-called the multiplex PCR reads through MiXCR, storing one row per CDR3 protein. Here the sample spans approximately 640,000 distinct CDR3 sequences, 40% to 55% being singletons. The sample was peripheral blood or thyroid tissue (not recorded which). This receptor was obtained from an adult man with Graves' disease, either hyperthyroidism or ophthalmopathy (not recorded which). The chain links TRBV7-9 to TRBJ2-7; tentative D call: TRBD2 (6 bases). The CDR3 nucleotides are TGTGCCAGCAGCTGGGATCTCGGGGGCGAGCAGTACTTC. The encoded protein is CASSWDLGGEQYF. Drawing the rest from reference TRBV7-9 and TRBJ2-7, the complete variable domain is DTGVSQNPRHKITKRGQNVTFRCDPISEHNRLYWYRQTLGQGPEFLTYFQNEAQLEKSRLLSDRFSAERPKGSFSTLEIQRTEQGDSAMYLCASSWDLGGEQYFGPGTRLTVT.